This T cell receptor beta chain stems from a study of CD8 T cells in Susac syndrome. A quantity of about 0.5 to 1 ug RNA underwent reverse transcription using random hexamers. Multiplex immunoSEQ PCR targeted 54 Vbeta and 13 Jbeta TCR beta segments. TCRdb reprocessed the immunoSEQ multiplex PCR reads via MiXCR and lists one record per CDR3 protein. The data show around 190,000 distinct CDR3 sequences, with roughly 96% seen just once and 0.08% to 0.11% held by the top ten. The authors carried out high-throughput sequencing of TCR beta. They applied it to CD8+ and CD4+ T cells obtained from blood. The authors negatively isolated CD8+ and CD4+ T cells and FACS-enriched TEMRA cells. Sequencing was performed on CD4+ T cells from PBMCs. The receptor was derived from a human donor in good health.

The chain's CDR3 is CSARGRLNTEAFF. In DNA form, the CDR3 reads TGCAGTGCTAGGGGACGGTTAAACACTGAAGCTTTCTTT. The V call is TRBV20-1, the J call TRBJ1-1; D is possibly TRBD1 (5 bases). The CDR3 runs to 13 residues. Germline V gene lookup returns CDR1 DFQATT and CDR2 SNEGSKA (reference sequence). Trimming removed 3 bases at V and 2 bases at J, with 10 bases between.